This section outlines one T cell receptor beta chain sequence together with its context. The antigen is unknown. This sample's treatment: oral pan-JAK inhibitor, 5-10 mg twice daily. The sample is drawn from a study of CD8+ T cells in alopecia areata. General study points: Tofacitinib significantly reduced both scalp clonality and expanded CD8+ clones among the top 100.

Germline V lookup: CDR1 SGHNT, CDR2 YENEEA. The CDR3 loop spans 13 amino acids. Trimming stripped 1 base from V and 5 bases from J, with 8 bases between. RNA extraction was followed by reverse transcription into cDNA, which acted as the sequencing template. The table came from immunoSEQ multiplex PCR; TCRdb's copy has only in-frame clones and leaves some out. The sample yields roughly 230,000 clones, less than 50% seen once. The sequenced sample was CD4+ T cells sorted from blood, obtained at roughly week 36, from a patient treated with tofacitinib. This sequence was found in a human donor with alopecia areata. The V and J genes are TRBV11-3 and TRBJ1-1, with D perhaps TRBD1 (6 bases). The CDR3 region is CASSLAGQTEAFF. The DNA of the CDR3 is TGTGCCAGCAGCTTAGCCGGACAGACTGAAGCTTTCTTT.